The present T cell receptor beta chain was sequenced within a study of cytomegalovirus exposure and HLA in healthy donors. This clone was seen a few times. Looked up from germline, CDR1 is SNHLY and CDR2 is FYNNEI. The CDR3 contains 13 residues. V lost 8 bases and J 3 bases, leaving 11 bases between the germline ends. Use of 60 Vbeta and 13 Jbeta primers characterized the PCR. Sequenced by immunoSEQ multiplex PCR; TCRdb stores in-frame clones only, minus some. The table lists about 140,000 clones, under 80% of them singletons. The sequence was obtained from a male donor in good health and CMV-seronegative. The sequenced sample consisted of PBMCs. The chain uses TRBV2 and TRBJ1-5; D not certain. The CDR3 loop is CASGGVPNQPQHF. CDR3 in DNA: TGTGCCAGCGGCGGGGTCCCCAATCAGCCCCAGCATTTT.